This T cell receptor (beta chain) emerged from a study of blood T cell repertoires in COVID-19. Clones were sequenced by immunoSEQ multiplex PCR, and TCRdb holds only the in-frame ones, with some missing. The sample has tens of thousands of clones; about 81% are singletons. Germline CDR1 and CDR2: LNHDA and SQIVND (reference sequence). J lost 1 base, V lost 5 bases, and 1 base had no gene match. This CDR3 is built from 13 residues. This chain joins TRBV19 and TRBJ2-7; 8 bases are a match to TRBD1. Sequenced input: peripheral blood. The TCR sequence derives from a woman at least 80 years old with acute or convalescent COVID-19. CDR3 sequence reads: CASSGDRSYEQYF. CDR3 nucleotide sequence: TGTGCCAGTAGTGGGGACAGGTCCTACGAGCAGTACTTC.